The 18 T cell receptor beta chains in this list originate from one sample, sequenced in a study of T cell responses to AZD1222 COVID-19 vaccine. Here immunoSEQ multiplex PCR was the method, and the copy in TCRdb shows in-frame clones only, minus some. The table shows some 150,000 clones, with approximately 94% occurring only once. This sample comprised peripheral blood, obtained on day 0 of AZD1222 vaccination. The source of these receptors is an adult in good health.

V and J are TRBV2 and TRBJ2-4; 8 nucleotides match TRBD1. Germline CDR1 is SNHLY and CDR2 is FYNNEI. Germline trimming cut 2 bases from V and 6 bases from J; bases unmatched to any gene: 6. This CDR3 is 15 amino acids long. The CDR3 spells CASSEIPGGLNIQYF. CDR3 DNA sequence: TGTGCCAGCAGTGAAATCCCAGGGGGCTTAAACATTCAGTACTTC.

This clone has a single count. The chain is built from TRBV27 and TRBJ2-7; D is possibly TRBD1 or TRBD2 (5 bases each). This CDR3 has 16 residues. V was cut by 3 bases and J by 0 bases, with 15 bases left in between. Germline CDR1 reads MNHEY; CDR2 reads SMNVEV (reference sequence). CDR3 amino acids: CASSLTGTVISYEQYF. For the CDR3, the DNA is TGTGCCAGCAGTTTGACCGGGACGGTAATCTCCTACGAGCAGTACTTC.

V gene TRBV7-9 combines with J gene TRBJ1-1, with D maybe TRBD1 (6 bases). Germline-derived CDR1 and CDR2 are SEHNR and FQNEAQ (reference sequence). This CDR3 spans 14 amino acids. V was trimmed by 0 bases and J by 6 bases, leaving 11 bases between them. The CDR3 DNA reads TGTGCCAGCAGCTTAGCGGACAGAGGGGCTGAAGCTTTCTTT. Encoded protein: CASSLADRGAEAFF.

The genes are TRBV12-3 or TRBV12-4 and TRBJ2-3; D is ambiguous. Trimming shortened V by 2 bases and J by 8 bases, and 8 bases separated the two germline ends. CDR3 length equals 12 residues. The CDR3 sequence: CASSLSSGTQYF. CDR3 coding DNA: TGTGCCAGCAGTTTATCTAGTGGTACGCAGTATTTT.

This clone has more than one count but fewer than ten. The genes are TRBV18 and TRBJ1-4; D gene ambiguous. The germline V gene has CDR1 KGHSH and CDR2 LQKENI. Between the trimmed V and J ends, which lost 3 bases and 5 bases, there was a span of 10 bases. There are 14 residues in the CDR3. The CDR3 DNA is TGTGCCAGCTCACCGGGCATGGGGAATGAAAAACTGTTTTTT. Translation gives CASSPGMGNEKLFF. Using reference TRBV18 and TRBJ1-4 for the parts outside the CDR3, the full variable domain is NAGVMQNPRHLVRRRGQEARLRCSPMKGHSHVYWYRQLPEEGLKFMVYLQKENIIDESGMPKERFSAEFPKEGPSILRIQQVVRGDSAAYFCASSPGMGNEKLFFGSGTQLSVL.

V is TRBV6-5 and J is TRBJ2-7; no reliable D call. V shed 6 bases and J shed 2 bases, with 8 bases lying between them. This CDR3 comprises 12 residues. Germline values: CDR1 MNHEY, CDR2 SVGAGI. The CDR3 nucleotides are TGTGCCAGCAGGGCCCGAACCTACGAGCAGTACTTC. Translating gives CASRARTYEQYF.

The V gene is TRBV11-2, the J gene TRBJ1-2, with a tentative D call TRBD1 (5 bases). Germline assignment: CDR1 SGHAT and CDR2 FQNNGV. V was trimmed by 5 bases and J by 7 bases, leaving 17 bases between them. This CDR3 has 14 residues. CDR3 bases: TGTGCCAGCAGCCCAGTGGGGGATGTAGGTGGCTACACCTTC. This translates into CASSPVGDVGGYTF.

The V and J genes are TRBV18 and TRBJ1-6, with D perhaps matching TRBD1 (5 bases). The germline gives CDR1 KGHSH, CDR2 LQKENI. The CDR3 is 13 amino acids. Trimming cost V 8 bases and J 7 bases, with 12 bases left between them. CDR3 amino acids: CASRTGGNSPLHF. The CDR3 coding sequence is TGTGCCAGCAGGACGGGGGGGAATTCACCCCTCCACTTT.

This chain joins TRBV27 and TRBJ2-7; 12 nucleotides align to TRBD2. The CDR3 runs 16 residues. The V segment lost 6 bases and the J segment 7 bases; nucleotides outside the gene matches: 13. Per germline, CDR1 MNHEY and CDR2 SMNVEV (reference sequence). The CDR3 nucleotides are TGTGCCAGCAGCCCCGGACTAGCGGGACCATTGAGTGAGCAGTACTTC. It is translated as CASSPGLAGPLSEQYF.

The chain joins TRBV6-6 to TRBJ2-7; D might be TRBD1 (5 bases). V was trimmed by 4 bases and J by 3 bases, leaving 13 bases between them. This CDR3 contains 14 residues. Germline V lookup: CDR1 MNHNY, CDR2 SVGAGI (reference sequence). This CDR3 reads CASSSRAENYEQYF. CDR3 bases: TGTGCCAGCAGTTCCAGGGCGGAGAACTACGAGCAGTACTTC.

The chain has TRBV4-1 and TRBJ2-5; D call uncertain. This CDR3 spans 13 amino acids. Germline loops: CDR1 MGHRA, CDR2 YSYEKL. V was pared by 4 bases and J by 1 base, with 7 bases between. For the CDR3, the DNA is TGCGCCAGCAGCCTCGCCAGCCAAGAGACCCAGTACTTC. It encodes CASSLASQETQYF.

The chain joins TRBV27 to TRBJ2-1, with 9 bases lining up with TRBD2. CDR1 is MNHEY, CDR2 SMNVEV, per germline (reference sequence). The CDR3 has 16 residues. V was pared by 5 bases and J by 6 bases, with 11 bases of the junction left unmatched. CDR3 in amino acids: CASSPSRGRALNEQFF. CDR3 nucleotide sequence: TGTGCCAGCAGTCCCTCGCGCGGGAGGGCCCTCAATGAGCAGTTCTTC.

The chain carries TRBV15 and TRBJ1-1; possible D gene TRBD1, 5 bases. V shed 4 bases and J shed 1 base, with 13 bases lying between them. This CDR3 contains 15 residues. Germline CDR1 reads LNHNV; CDR2 reads YYDKDF (reference sequence). The CDR3 loop is CATSKDEGRNTEAFF. CDR3 nucleotides: TGTGCCACCAGCAAAGATGAGGGGAGGAACACTGAAGCTTTCTTT.

V and J are TRBV11-2 and TRBJ1-3; the match to TRBD1 covers 9 bases. CDR3 length: 14 amino acids. Trimming cost V 5 bases and J 3 bases; bases outside gene matches: 2. Germline CDR1 and CDR2: SGHAT and FQNNGV. The CDR3 DNA reads TGTGCCAGCAGCCGGGACAGGGTTGGAAACACCATATATTTT. The encoded protein is CASSRDRVGNTIYF. Variable domain in full (rest from reference TRBV11-2 and TRBJ1-3): EAGVAQSPRYKIIEKRQSVAFWCNPISGHATLYWYQQILGQGPKLLIQFQNNGVVDDSQLPKDRFSAERLKGVDSTLKIQPAKLEDSAVYLCASSRDRVGNTIYFGEGSWLTVV.

This rearrangement joins TRBV28 to TRBJ1-1, with D perhaps TRBD1 (5 bases). CDR1 is MDHEN, CDR2 SYDVKM, per germline. V was cut by 5 bases and J by 6 bases, with 19 bases left in between. This CDR3 is 15 amino acids long. In DNA form, the CDR3 reads TGTGCCAGCAGTCCTCCGGGGCCCTCTGCAGCTGAAGCTTTCTTT. Translation gives CASSPPGPSAAEAFF.

In its sample, this clone was seen once. The chain uses TRBV27 and TRBJ1-1; 8 positions agree with TRBD1. CDR1 MNHEY and CDR2 SMNVEV come from the germline V gene (reference sequence). The CDR3 covers 13 residues. The V segment lost 6 bases and the J segment 6 bases; nucleotides outside the gene matches: 6. The chain's CDR3 is CASSQGAGAEAFF. CDR3 in DNA: TGTGCCAGCAGCCAGGGGGCAGGAGCTGAAGCTTTCTTT.

V is TRBV27 and J is TRBJ1-1; D is possibly TRBD1 (6 bases). Germline loops: CDR1 MNHEY, CDR2 SMNVEV (reference sequence). Between the trimmed V and J ends, which lost 5 bases and 5 bases, there was a span of 15 bases. This CDR3 comprises 14 residues. The CDR3 sequence is CASSLDKRGTEAFF. CDR3 bases: TGTGCCAGCAGTCTGGATAAGAGGGGGACTGAAGCTTTCTTT.

The V call is TRBV27, the J call TRBJ1-1; possibly TRBD1 for D (5 bases). CDR1 and CDR2 from the germline V gene are MNHEY and SMNVEV (reference sequence). V was cut by 0 bases and J by 0 bases, with 8 bases left in between. The length of the CDR3 is 15 residues. This CDR3 is CASSLSPGVNTEAFF. The CDR3 nucleotides are TGTGCCAGCAGTTTATCACCGGGGGTGAACACTGAAGCTTTCTTT.